Shown below are 27 T cell receptor beta chains from a single sample sequenced in a study of blood T cell repertoires in COVID-19 (TCRdb year 2020). Library preparation employed the immunoSEQ multiplex PCR assay. TCRdb provides this immuneACCESS table in a form limited to in-frame rearrangements. Some clones are lacking; in checked studies, under half of them reflect an unresolved V gene, and why the rest are absent is not known. This sample comprises approximately 110,000 clones, roughly 85% of them detected only once. The top ten hold about 3.4% of the sample. Sequences were obtained from peripheral blood. The receptors derive from a man aged 40-55 years with acute or convalescent COVID-19.

The chain employs TRBV30 and TRBJ2-1, with TRBD2 identical over 8 bases. Losses at the gene ends were 3 bases for V and 8 bases for J; bases not matched to a gene: 6. Germline-derived CDR1 and CDR2 are GTSNPN and SVGIG (reference sequence). This CDR3 region has 13 residues. This CDR3 is CAWSGGGRDEQFF. Written as DNA, the CDR3 is TGTGCCTGGAGCGGCGGGGGGAGGGATGAGCAGTTCTTC.

The chain joins TRBV19 to TRBJ1-5; D may be TRBD1 (5 bases). Between the trimmed V and J ends, which lost 3 bases and 0 bases, there was a span of 6 bases. Per the germline V gene, CDR1 is LNHDA and CDR2 is SQIVND (reference sequence). This CDR3 is 14 amino acids long. The DNA of the CDR3 is TGTGCCAGTAGTATTGACAGTAGCAATCAGCCCCAGCATTTT. Its protein is CASSIDSSNQPQHF.

This clone is a singleton in its sample. The chain employs TRBV4-3 and TRBJ1-2, with D possibly matching TRBD1 (5 bases). Germline lookup yields CDR1 LGHNA and CDR2 YSLEER. V lost 3 bases to trimming and J lost 2 bases, with 13 bases between them. The CDR3 length is 15 residues. The CDR3 DNA sequence: TGCGCCAGCAGCCAGGAAATACAGGTGAACTATGGCTACACCTTC. Its protein product is CASSQEIQVNYGYTF.

The CDR3 sequence: CASRDTSAGGEQFF. CDR3 nucleotides: TGCGCCAGCAGAGATACTAGCGCGGGGGGTGAGCAGTTCTTC. The chain links TRBV10-2 to TRBJ2-1; 8 bases match TRBD2. CDR3 length equals 14 residues. Per the germline V gene, CDR1 is WSHSY and CDR2 is SAAADI. The ends lost 6 bases at V and 9 bases at J; junction bases unmatched: 10.

The chain employs TRBV7-9 and TRBJ2-7, with 7 bases identical to TRBD2. CDR1 and CDR2 from the germline V gene are SEHNR and FQNEAQ (reference sequence). The V gene end was trimmed by 8 bases and the J gene end by 0 bases; junction bases not matched to a gene: 10. The CDR3 totals 15 residues. CDR3 sequence (DNA): TGTGCCAGCCACAAGCTAGCGGCTAGCTCCTACGAGCAGTACTTC. Protein sequence: CASHKLAASSYEQYF.

V usage is TRBV6-5 and J usage is TRBJ1-5; D gene ambiguous. The V gene lost 0 bases and the J gene lost 4 bases, with 7 bases spanning the gap. CDR3 size: 14 residues. CDR1 is MNHEY, CDR2 SVGAGI, per germline. The CDR3 nucleotides read TGTGCCAGCAGTTACTCGTCCGGGAATCAGCCCCAGCATTTT. It encodes CASSYSSGNQPQHF.

The chain carries TRBV4-3 and TRBJ1-4, with D perhaps matching TRBD1 (5 bases). The V end was cut by 4 bases, the J end by 5 bases, with 14 bases between. The V gene's germline CDR1 is LGHNA and CDR2 YSLEER. This CDR3 is built from 15 residues. DNA of the CDR3: TGCGCCAGCAGCCCTTTTTGGGGGGGAAATGAAAAACTGTTTTTT. It encodes CASSPFWGGNEKLFF.

In this sample, this clone turned up once. The chain links TRBV7-9 to TRBJ1-5; TRBD1 matches at 7 bases. Per the germline V gene, CDR1 is SEHNR and CDR2 is FQNEAQ (reference sequence). The CDR3 is 16 residues long. The ends lost 3 bases at V and 0 bases at J; junction bases unmatched: 5. In nucleotides, the CDR3 is TGTGCCAGCAGCTTCGGGACAGTGTATAGCAATCAGCCCCAGCATTTT. Encoded protein: CASSFGTVYSNQPQHF. Using reference TRBV7-9 and TRBJ1-5 for the parts outside the CDR3, the full variable domain is DTGVSQNPRHKITKRGQNVTFRCDPISEHNRLYWYRQTLGQGPEFLTYFQNEAQLEKSRLLSDRFSAERPKGSFSTLEIQRTEQGDSAMYLCASSFGTVYSNQPQHFGDGTRLSIL.

Written as DNA, the CDR3 is TGTGCCAGCACCGTCGGCCCAGGGAGGGCGAACACTGAAGCTTTCTTT. Encoded protein: CASTVGPGRANTEAFF. V gene TRBV9 combines with J gene TRBJ1-1; D is possibly TRBD1 (5 bases). This CDR3 contains 16 residues. The V gene lost 6 bases and the J gene lost 1 base, with 19 bases spanning the gap. Per the germline V gene, CDR1 is SGDLS and CDR2 is YYNGEE.

The J gene is TRBJ2-2, the V gene TRBV7-2, with 9 bases lining up with TRBD1. The CDR3 length is 16 residues. V dropped 5 bases and J dropped 0; count of bases not matched to a gene: 4. Per germline, CDR1 SGHTA and CDR2 FQGNSA. CDR3: CASSPRQGANTGELFF. The CDR3 nucleotides read TGTGCCAGCAGCCCGCGACAGGGGGCGAACACCGGGGAGCTGTTTTTT.

V and J are TRBV7-9 and TRBJ2-1; D possibly corresponds to TRBD1 (6 bases). Germline V gives CDR1 SEHNR, CDR2 FQNEAQ (reference sequence). Trimming removed 7 bases from V and 0 bases from J, with 16 bases in between. The length of the CDR3 is 16 residues. CDR3 amino acids: CASTTQGTISYNEQFF. The CDR3 region has the DNA TGTGCCAGCACCACTCAAGGGACAATCTCCTACAATGAGCAGTTCTTC.

The gene calls are TRBV7-6 and TRBJ2-7; TRBD2 matches at 8 bases. The junction had 10 bases not matched to a gene; V was cut back by 3 bases and J by 6 bases. The CDR3 is made up of 15 amino acids. CDR1 SGHVS and CDR2 FNYEAQ come from the germline V gene. CDR3 DNA sequence: TGTGCCAGCAGCTTTAGCGGGGCCTTTACCCCCGAGCAGTACTTC. It translates to CASSFSGAFTPEQYF.

The chain uses TRBV6-5 and TRBJ1-2; 7 nucleotides line up with TRBD1. This CDR3 comprises 13 residues. J lost 5 bases, V lost 9 bases, and 9 bases had no gene match. The germline gives CDR1 MNHEY, CDR2 SVGAGI. The CDR3 sequence: CASEMMTGYGYTF. The CDR3 nucleotides read TGTGCCAGTGAAATGATGACAGGGTATGGCTACACCTTC.

The chain combines TRBV4-1 with TRBJ2-3, with D maybe TRBD2 (6 bases). Trimming left V 2 bases short and J 4 bases short, with 13 bases between. Germline CDR1 reads MGHRA; CDR2 reads YSYEKL. The CDR3 length is 15 residues. In DNA form, the CDR3 reads TGCGCCAGCAGCCAACTAGCGAATGCCCCAGATACGCAGTATTTT. This gives the protein CASSQLANAPDTQYF.

The rearrangement joins TRBV6-5 to TRBJ1-1; TRBD1 agrees at 8 bases. The CDR3 has 15 amino acids. Germline values: CDR1 MNHEY, CDR2 SVGAGI. The ends lost 5 bases at V and 7 bases at J; junction bases unmatched: 12. CDR3 loop: CASSTNPDRGNEAFF. CDR3 DNA sequence: TGTGCCAGCAGTACTAACCCTGACAGGGGAAATGAAGCTTTCTTT.

Remarks on this clone: Compared with germline, one end of the junction differs, possibly owing to a read error. The chain has TRBV10-2 and TRBJ2-1, with 12 nucleotides matching TRBD2. In germline, CDR1 is WSHSY, CDR2 SAAADI. There are 12 residues in the CDR3. The DNA for the CDR3 is TGCGCCAGCAGTGAGGGACTAGCGGGGACGATCTTC. It translates to CASSEGLAGTIF.

The gene calls are TRBV2 and TRBJ1-2; D might be TRBD1 (5 bases). V dropped 5 bases and J dropped 0 bases, with 10 bases sitting between them. The CDR3 covers 14 residues. Germline loops: CDR1 SNHLY, CDR2 FYNNEI. CDR3 nucleotides: TGTGCCAGCAGTCCCGACAGAGCTAACTATGGCTACACCTTC. It is translated as CASSPDRANYGYTF.

The chain is built from TRBV13 and TRBJ2-7; 7 bases fit TRBD1. Germline values: CDR1 PRHDT, CDR2 FYEKMQ (reference sequence). Germline trimming cut 4 bases from V and 4 bases from J; bases unmatched to any gene: 7. This CDR3 is 14 amino acids long. CDR3 in DNA: TGTGCCAGCAGCTCATGGACAGGAGCTTACGAGCAGTACTTC. It is translated as CASSSWTGAYEQYF.

The chain employs TRBV7-9 and TRBJ1-1, with 9 bases aligning to TRBD1. The CDR3 is 15 residues long. The germline V gene encodes CDR1 SEHNR and CDR2 FQNEAQ (reference sequence). V gave up 0 bases and J gave up 1 base; unmatched junction bases: 0. This CDR3 reads CASSLAGQGNTEAFF. The CDR3 region has the DNA TGTGCCAGCAGCTTAGCGGGACAGGGGAACACTGAAGCTTTCTTT.

This rearrangement joins TRBV5-1 to TRBJ1-2; D possibly corresponds to TRBD1 (6 bases). V lost 4 bases and J lost 6, with 16 bases in between. Germline V CDR1 and CDR2: SGHRS, YFSETQ. The CDR3 loop spans 14 amino acids. As DNA, the CDR3 is TGCGCCAGCAGCATACCCAGGGCAGGGGATGGCTACACCTTC. It yields the protein CASSIPRAGDGYTF.

The V gene is TRBV2, the J gene TRBJ1-2; a possible D gene is TRBD1 (6 bases). Germline CDR1 reads SNHLY; CDR2 reads FYNNEI. There are 13 residues in the CDR3. Trimming pared 5 bases from V and 2 bases from J, leaving 9 bases between. This CDR3 reads CASSFQGNYGYTF. DNA of the CDR3: TGTGCCAGCAGTTTCCAGGGGAACTATGGCTACACCTTC.

This clone was counted once. The rearrangement uses TRBV27 and TRBJ1-5; D is perhaps TRBD1 (5 bases). Trimming cost V 4 bases and J 4 bases, with 14 bases left between them. This CDR3 spans 15 amino acids. Germline CDR1 reads MNHEY; CDR2 reads SMNVEV (reference sequence). DNA of the CDR3: TGTGCCAGCAGTTCCATATACAAGGGGAATCAGCCCCAGCATTTT. Residues: CASSSIYKGNQPQHF.

V and J are TRBV10-3 and TRBJ2-3; tentative D call: TRBD1 (7 bases). Per germline, CDR1 ENHRY and CDR2 SYGVKD. The CDR3 is made up of 15 amino acids. V was pared by 6 bases and J by 6 bases, with 19 bases between. CDR3 sequence reads: CAISWEEGASDTQYF. As DNA, the CDR3 is TGTGCCATCAGCTGGGAGGAGGGGGCGTCGGATACGCAGTATTTT.

The chain is built from TRBV24-1 and TRBJ2-7; D remains ambiguous. This CDR3 is built from 13 residues. Trimming took 4 bases from V and 5 from J, leaving 11 bases between them. CDR1 KGHDR and CDR2 SFDVKD come from the germline V gene. The CDR3 reads CATSDPKTNEQYF. The CDR3, as DNA: TGTGCCACCAGTGACCCAAAGACAAACGAGCAGTACTTC.

This sequence joins TRBV24-1 and TRBJ2-4; 8 positions agree with TRBD2. V trimming: 7 bases; J trimming: 9 bases; junction bases outside the gene matches: 25. The CDR3 runs to 19 residues. CDR1 is KGHDR, CDR2 SFDVKD, per germline. CDR3 amino acids: CATRGRGVLYRQDKFIQYF. Written as DNA, the CDR3 is TGTGCCACCAGGGGGCGGGGGGTTTTATATCGACAGGATAAGTTCATTCAGTACTTC.

The chain carries TRBV19 and TRBJ2-7; 8 bases line up with TRBD1. The CDR3 contains 14 residues. Germline CDR1 is LNHDA and CDR2 is SQIVND (reference sequence). Trimming at V came to 5 bases and at J to 10 bases, leaving 13 bases not matched to a gene. The CDR3 DNA sequence: TGTGCCAGTAGTTCCCCCACAGGGGGGATCGATCAGTACTTC. It is translated as CASSSPTGGIDQYF. The entire variable domain, with the rest obtained from reference TRBV19 and TRBJ2-7, is as follows: DGGITQSPKYLFRKEGQNVTLSCEQNLNHDAMYWYRQDPGQGLRLIYYSQIVNDFQKGDIAEGYSVSREKKESFPLTVTSAQKNPTAFYLCASSSPTGGIDQYFGPGTRLTVT.

The chain joins TRBV7-2 to TRBJ2-1; possible D gene TRBD2, 6 bases. The CDR3 loop spans 14 amino acids. CDR1 and CDR2 (germline): SGHTA, FQGNSA. V was clipped by 3 bases and J by 5 bases, with 11 bases between them. The CDR3 region is CASSLAGPNNEQFF. In DNA form, the CDR3 reads TGTGCCAGCAGCTTGGCGGGACCAAACAATGAGCAGTTCTTC. Full variable domain (remainder filled in from reference TRBV7-2 and TRBJ2-1): GAGVSQSPSNKVTEKGKDVELRCDPISGHTALYWYRQSLGQGLEFLIYFQGNSAPDKSGLPSDRFSAERTGGSVSTLTIQRTQQEDSAVYLCASSLAGPNNEQFFGPGTRLTVL.